This T cell receptor beta chain was captured by sequencing in a study of cytomegalovirus exposure and HLA in healthy donors. Broader study findings: The dataset shows that most TCR sequences were rare, while some public TCRs occurred in many donors.

V was cut by 4 bases and J by 5 bases, with 12 bases left in between. The CDR3 covers 14 residues. Germline V CDR1 and CDR2: MNHNS, SASEGT. TCRdb's table, derived via immunoSEQ multiplex PCR, lists solely in-frame clones and lacks some. The sample includes about 68,000 clones, roughly 97% of them seen just once. Worth noting for this clone: Its target is not known.

The receptor's source is a young man in good health and CMV-seronegative. The rearrangement links TRBV6-1 to TRBJ2-1, with D perhaps TRBD1 (5 bases). The sequenced sample was PBMCs. The CDR3 DNA reads TGTGCCAGCAGTGTGTCAGGGATCCACAATGAGCAGTTCTTC. Its protein product is CASSVSGIHNEQFF.